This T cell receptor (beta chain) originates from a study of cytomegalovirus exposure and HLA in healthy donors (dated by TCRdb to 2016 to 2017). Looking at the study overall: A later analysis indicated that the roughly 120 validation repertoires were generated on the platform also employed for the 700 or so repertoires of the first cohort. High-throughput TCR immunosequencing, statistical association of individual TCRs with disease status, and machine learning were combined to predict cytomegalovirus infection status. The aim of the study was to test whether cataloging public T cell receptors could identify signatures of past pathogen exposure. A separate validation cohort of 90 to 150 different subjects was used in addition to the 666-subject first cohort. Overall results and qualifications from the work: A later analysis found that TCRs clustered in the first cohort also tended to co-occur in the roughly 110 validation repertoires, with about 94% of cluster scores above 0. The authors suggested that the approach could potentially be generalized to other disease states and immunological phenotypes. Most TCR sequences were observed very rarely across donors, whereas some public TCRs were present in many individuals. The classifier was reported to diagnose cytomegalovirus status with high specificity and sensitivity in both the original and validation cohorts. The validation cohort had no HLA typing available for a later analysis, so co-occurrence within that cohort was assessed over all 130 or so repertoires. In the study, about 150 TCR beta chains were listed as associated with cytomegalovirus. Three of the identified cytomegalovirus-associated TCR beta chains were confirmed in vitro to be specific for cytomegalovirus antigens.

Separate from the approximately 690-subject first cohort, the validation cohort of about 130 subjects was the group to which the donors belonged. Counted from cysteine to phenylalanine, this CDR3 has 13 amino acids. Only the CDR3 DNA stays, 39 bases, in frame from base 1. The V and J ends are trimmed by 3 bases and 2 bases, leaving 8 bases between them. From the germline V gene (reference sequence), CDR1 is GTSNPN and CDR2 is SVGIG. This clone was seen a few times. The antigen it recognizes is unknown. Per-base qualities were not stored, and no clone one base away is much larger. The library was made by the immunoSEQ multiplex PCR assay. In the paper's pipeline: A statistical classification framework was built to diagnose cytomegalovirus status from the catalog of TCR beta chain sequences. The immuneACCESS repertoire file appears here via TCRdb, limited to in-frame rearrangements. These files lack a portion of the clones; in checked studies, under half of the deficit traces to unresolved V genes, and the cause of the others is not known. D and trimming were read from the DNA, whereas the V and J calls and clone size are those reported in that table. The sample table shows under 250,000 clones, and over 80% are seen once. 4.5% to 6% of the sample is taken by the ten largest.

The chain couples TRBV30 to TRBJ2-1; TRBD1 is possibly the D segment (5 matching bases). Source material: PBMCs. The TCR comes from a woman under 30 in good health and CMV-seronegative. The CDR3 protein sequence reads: CAWREGAYNEQFF. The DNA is TGTGCCTGGAGGGAAGGGGCCTACAATGAGCAGTTCTTC. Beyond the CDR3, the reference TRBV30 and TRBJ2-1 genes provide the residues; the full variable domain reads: SQTIHQWPATLVQPVGSPLSLECTVEGTSNPNLYWYRQAAGRGLQLLFYSVGIGQISSEVPQNLSASRPQDRQFILSSKKLLLSDSGFYLCAWREGAYNEQFFGPGTRLTVL.